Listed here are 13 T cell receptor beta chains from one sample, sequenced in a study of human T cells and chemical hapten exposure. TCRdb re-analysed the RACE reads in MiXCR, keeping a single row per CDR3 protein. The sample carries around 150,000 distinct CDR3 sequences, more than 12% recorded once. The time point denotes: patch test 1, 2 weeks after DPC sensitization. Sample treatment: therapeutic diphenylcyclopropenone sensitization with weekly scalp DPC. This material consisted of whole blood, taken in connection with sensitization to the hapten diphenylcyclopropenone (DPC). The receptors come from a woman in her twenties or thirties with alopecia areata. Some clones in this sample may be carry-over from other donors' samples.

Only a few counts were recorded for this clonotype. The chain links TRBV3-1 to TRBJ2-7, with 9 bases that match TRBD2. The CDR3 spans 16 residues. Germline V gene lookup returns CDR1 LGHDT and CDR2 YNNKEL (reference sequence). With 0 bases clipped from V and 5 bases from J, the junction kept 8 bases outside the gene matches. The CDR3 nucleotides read TGTGCCAGCAGCCAAGATCAAGCGGGAGGTTCCCACGAGCAGTACTTC. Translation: CASSQDQAGGSHEQYF.

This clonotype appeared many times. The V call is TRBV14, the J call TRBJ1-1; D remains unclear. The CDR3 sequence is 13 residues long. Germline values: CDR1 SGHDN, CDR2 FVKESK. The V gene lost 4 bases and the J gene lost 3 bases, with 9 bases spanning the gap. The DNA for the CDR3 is TGTGCCAGCAGCCCGACCCTGCACACTGAAGCTTTCTTT. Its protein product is CASSPTLHTEAFF. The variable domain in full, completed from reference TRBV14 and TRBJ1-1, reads EAGVTQFPSHSVIEKGQTVTLRCDPISGHDNLYWYRRVMGKEIKFLLHFVKESKQDESGMPNNRFLAERTGGTYSTLKVQPAELEDSGVYFCASSPTLHTEAFFGQGTRLTVV.

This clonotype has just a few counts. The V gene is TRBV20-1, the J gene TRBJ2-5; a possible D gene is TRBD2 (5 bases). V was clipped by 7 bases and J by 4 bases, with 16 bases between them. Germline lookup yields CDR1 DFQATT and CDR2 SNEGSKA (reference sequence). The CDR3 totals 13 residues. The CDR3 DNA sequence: TGCAGTGTCATAGACACGGCGGGAGAGACCCAGTACTTC. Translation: CSVIDTAGETQYF.

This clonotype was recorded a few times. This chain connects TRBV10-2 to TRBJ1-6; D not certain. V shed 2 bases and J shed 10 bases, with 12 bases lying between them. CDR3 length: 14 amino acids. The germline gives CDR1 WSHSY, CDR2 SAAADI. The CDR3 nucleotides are TGCGCCAGCAGTGAGGGCAGTTCGGGCTCACCCCTCCACTTT. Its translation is CASSEGSSGSPLHF.

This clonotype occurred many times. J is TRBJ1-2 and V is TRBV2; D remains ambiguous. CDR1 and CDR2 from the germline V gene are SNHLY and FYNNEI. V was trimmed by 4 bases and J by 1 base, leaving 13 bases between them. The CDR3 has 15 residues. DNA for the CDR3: TGTGCCAGCAGTGTAGGAGATCTCCGTAACTATGGCTACACCTTC. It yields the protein CASSVGDLRNYGYTF.

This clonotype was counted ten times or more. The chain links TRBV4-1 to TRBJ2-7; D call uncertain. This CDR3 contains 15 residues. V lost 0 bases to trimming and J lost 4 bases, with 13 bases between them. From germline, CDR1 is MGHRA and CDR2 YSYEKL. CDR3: CASSQEYGSWYEQYF. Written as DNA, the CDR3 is TGCGCCAGCAGCCAAGAATACGGCTCCTGGTACGAGCAGTACTTC.

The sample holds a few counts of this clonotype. CDR3 protein: CASRAGDGENTEAFF. The DNA of the CDR3 is TGCGCCAGCAGGGCAGGGGATGGGGAGAACACTGAAGCTTTCTTT. The chain employs TRBV5-1 and TRBJ1-1, with D possibly TRBD1 on 6 matching bases. V was cut by 5 bases and J by 1 base, with 15 bases left in between. This CDR3 contains 15 residues. Germline assignment: CDR1 SGHRS and CDR2 YFSETQ. Using reference TRBV5-1 and TRBJ1-1 for the parts outside the CDR3, the full variable domain is KAGVTQTPRYLIKTRGQQVTLSCSPISGHRSVSWYQQTPGQGLQFLFEYFSETQRNKGNFPGRFSGRQFSNSRSEMNVSTLELGDSALYLCASRAGDGENTEAFFGQGTRLTVV.

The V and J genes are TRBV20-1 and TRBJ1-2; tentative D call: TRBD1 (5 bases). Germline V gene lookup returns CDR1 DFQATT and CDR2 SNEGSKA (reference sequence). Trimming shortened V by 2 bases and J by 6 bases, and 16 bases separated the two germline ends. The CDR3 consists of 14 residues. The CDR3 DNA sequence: TGCAGTGCTAGACCGACTGGGGCGAGTGATGGCTACACCTTC. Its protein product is CSARPTGASDGYTF.

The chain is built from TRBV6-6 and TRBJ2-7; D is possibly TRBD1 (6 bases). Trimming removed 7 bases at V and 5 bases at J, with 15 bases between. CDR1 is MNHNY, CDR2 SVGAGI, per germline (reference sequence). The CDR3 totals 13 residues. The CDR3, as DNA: TGTGCCAGCACCCTAACAGGGAAAGACGAGCAGTACTTC. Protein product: CASTLTGKDEQYF.

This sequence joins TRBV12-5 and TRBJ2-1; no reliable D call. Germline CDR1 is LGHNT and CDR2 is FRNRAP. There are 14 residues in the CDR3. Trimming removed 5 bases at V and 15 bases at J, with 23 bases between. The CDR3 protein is CASGPSPSGPELFF. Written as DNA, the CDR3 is TGTGCTAGTGGTCCGTCTCCTTCTGGGCCGGAGTTGTTCTTC.

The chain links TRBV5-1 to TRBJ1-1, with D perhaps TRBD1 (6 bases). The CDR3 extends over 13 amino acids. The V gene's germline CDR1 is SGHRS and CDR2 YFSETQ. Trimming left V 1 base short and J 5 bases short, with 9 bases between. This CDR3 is CASSLQGWTEAFF. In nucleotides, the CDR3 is TGCGCCAGCAGCTTGCAGGGGTGGACTGAAGCTTTCTTT.

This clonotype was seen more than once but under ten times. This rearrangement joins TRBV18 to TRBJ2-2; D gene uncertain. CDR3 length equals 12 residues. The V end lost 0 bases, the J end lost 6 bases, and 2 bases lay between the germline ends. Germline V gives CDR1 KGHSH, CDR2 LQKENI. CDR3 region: CASSPPPGELFF. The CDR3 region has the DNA TGTGCCAGCTCACCACCCCCCGGGGAGCTGTTTTTT.

This CDR3 reads CASSTGVSNQPQHF. In DNA form, the CDR3 reads TGTGCCAGCAGCACAGGGGTAAGCAATCAGCCCCAGCATTTT. The V gene is TRBV7-2, the J gene TRBJ1-5; the match to TRBD1 covers 7 bases. V trimming: 5 bases; J trimming: 1 base; junction bases outside the gene matches: 2. Germline CDR1 SGHTA, CDR2 FQGNSA. The CDR3 contains 14 residues.